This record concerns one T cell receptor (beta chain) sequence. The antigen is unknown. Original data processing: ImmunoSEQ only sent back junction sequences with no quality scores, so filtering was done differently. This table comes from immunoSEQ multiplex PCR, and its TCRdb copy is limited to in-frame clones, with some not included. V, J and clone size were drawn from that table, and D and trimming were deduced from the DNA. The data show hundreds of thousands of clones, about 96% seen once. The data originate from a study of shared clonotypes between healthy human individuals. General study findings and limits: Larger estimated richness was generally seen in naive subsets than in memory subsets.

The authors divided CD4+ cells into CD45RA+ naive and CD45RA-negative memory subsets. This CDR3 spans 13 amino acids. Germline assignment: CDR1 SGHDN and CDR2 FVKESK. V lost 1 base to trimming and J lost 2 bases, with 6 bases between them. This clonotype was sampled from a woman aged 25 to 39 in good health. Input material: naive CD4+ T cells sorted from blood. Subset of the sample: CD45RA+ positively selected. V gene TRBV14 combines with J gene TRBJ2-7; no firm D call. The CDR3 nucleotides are TGTGCCAGCAGCCAAGTGCACCCCTACGAGCAGTACTTC. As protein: CASSQVHPYEQYF. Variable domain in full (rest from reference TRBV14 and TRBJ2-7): EAGVTQFPSHSVIEKGQTVTLRCDPISGHDNLYWYRRVMGKEIKFLLHFVKESKQDESGMPNNRFLAERTGGTYSTLKVQPAELEDSGVYFCASSQVHPYEQYFGPGTRLTVT.